These 17 T cell receptor beta chains were sequenced from one sample in a study of T cells in Graves' hyperthyroidism and ophthalmopathy (dated by TCRdb to about 2019). Libraries were made using multiplex PCR. TCRdb names Illumina HiSeq 2000 as the instrument used. The TCR beta CDR3 regions were amplified from the RNA transcripts. The TCR CDR3 was subjected to a first round of RT-PCR using the HTBI primer set and the Qiagen OneStep RT-PCR kit. TCRdb reprocessed the public reads (quality trimming at Q25 with fastp, clone calling with MiXCR) and kept in-frame beta chains. Every CDR3 protein is listed once, alongside the most common genes and DNA of its rows. Counted in this sample were around 300,000 distinct CDR3 sequences; more than 11% of them appeared once. The ten largest account for roughly 25% of the sample. The sample comprised blood. Receptors originate from a woman between 25 and 40 years old with Graves' hyperthyroidism.

This clonotype showed up just a few times. The chain has TRBV7-9 and TRBJ1-1; D gene unclear. CDR1 is SEHNR, CDR2 FQNEAQ, per germline (reference sequence). V was trimmed by 8 bases and J by 1 base, leaving 8 bases between them. The CDR3 sequence is 12 residues long. CDR3 in amino acids: CASRNTNTEAFF. CDR3 DNA sequence: TGTGCCAGCCGCAACACGAACACTGAAGCTTTCTTT.

Here the CDR3 DNA reads TGTGCCAATACACAGGGTCCTAGCTATGGCTACACCTTC. Amino acids: CANTQGPSYGYTF. This sequence joins TRBV12-3 or TRBV12-4 and TRBJ1-2; D possibly corresponds to TRBD1 (6 bases). This CDR3 is 13 amino acids long. With 10 bases removed from V and 4 bases from J, the gap between germline ends came to 16 bases.

This clonotype was detected many times. The chain is built from TRBV29-1 and TRBJ2-4; a possible D gene is TRBD2 (6 bases). Trimming left V 4 bases short and J 8 bases short, with 12 bases between. This CDR3 has 12 amino acids. Germline CDR1 is SQVTM and CDR2 is ANQGSEA. CDR3 region: CSVGGVRDIQYF. In DNA form, the CDR3 reads TGCAGCGTTGGGGGGGTCAGGGACATTCAGTACTTC.

This clonotype has ten or more counts. V usage is TRBV18 and J usage is TRBJ1-5, with D perhaps matching TRBD1 (5 bases). Germline values: CDR1 KGHSH, CDR2 LQKENI. Trimming removed 2 bases at V and 3 bases at J, with 11 bases between. This CDR3 is built from 15 residues. The CDR3, as DNA: TGTGCCAGCTCACCAAGGCAAGGGGTCAATCAGCCCCAGCATTTT. It is translated as CASSPRQGVNQPQHF.

The chain carries TRBV5-6 and TRBJ1-6, with D uncertain. The V gene lost 2 bases and the J gene lost 7 bases, with 10 bases spanning the gap. This CDR3 region has 14 residues. The V gene's germline CDR1 is SGHDT and CDR2 YYEEEE. The CDR3 spells CASSFIVSNSPLHF. The CDR3 DNA is TGTGCCAGCAGCTTTATCGTCTCAAATTCACCCCTCCACTTT.

V is TRBV11-2 and J is TRBJ1-6, with D possibly being TRBD1 (6 bases). Trimming took 7 bases from V and 5 from J, leaving 15 bases between them. The CDR3 spans 15 residues. Germline-derived CDR1 and CDR2 are SGHAT and FQNNGV. The CDR3 region is CASTADRRHNSPLHF. CDR3 DNA: TGTGCCAGCACCGCAGACAGGCGACATAATTCACCCCTCCACTTT. Together with reference TRBV11-2 and TRBJ1-6, the CDR3 gives the full variable domain: EAGVAQSPRYKIIEKRQSVAFWCNPISGHATLYWYQQILGQGPKLLIQFQNNGVVDDSQLPKDRFSAERLKGVDSTLKIQPAKLEDSAVYLCASTADRRHNSPLHFGNGTRLTVT.

This clonotype was observed a few times. V gene TRBV29-1 combines with J gene TRBJ2-7; D uncertain. Between the trimmed V and J ends, which lost 3 bases and 3 bases, there was a span of 15 bases. Germline CDR1 reads SQVTM; CDR2 reads ANQGSEA. CDR3 length equals 14 residues. The CDR3 nucleotides read TGCAGCGTTGATTCTGCGAGCAGTGGCTACGAGCAGTACTTC. This encodes CSVDSASSGYEQYF.

This clonotype was picked up many times. The chain's CDR3 is CSVASSSNTGELFF. The CDR3 DNA follows: TGCAGCGTTGCTAGCAGTTCTAACACCGGGGAGCTGTTTTTT. V is TRBV29-1 and J is TRBJ2-2; maybe TRBD2 (5 bases). Trimming took off 4 bases at V and 2 bases at J, with 11 bases between the two ends. Germline V gene sequence: CDR1 SQVTM, CDR2 ANQGSEA. The CDR3 loop spans 14 amino acids.

This clonotype was counted between two and nine times. The chain combines TRBV6-6 with TRBJ1-4, with a weak D call TRBD1 (5 bases). Germline V gives CDR1 MNHNY, CDR2 SVGAGI (reference sequence). Deletions cut 0 bases from V and 8 bases from J, with 10 bases between. The CDR3 loop spans 14 amino acids. CDR3 sequence reads: CASSYSRVREKLFF. CDR3 nucleotides: TGTGCCAGCAGTTACTCCAGGGTCCGGGAAAAACTGTTTTTT.

The chain joins TRBV30 to TRBJ2-1; D may be TRBD1 (6 bases). In germline, CDR1 is GTSNPN, CDR2 SVGIG (reference sequence). V dropped 2 bases and J dropped 6 bases, with 8 bases sitting between them. There are 12 residues in the CDR3. CDR3 nucleotide sequence: TGTGCCTGGAGTCAGGGGATCAATGAGCAGTTCTTC. This sequence encodes CAWSQGINEQFF.

This rearrangement joins TRBV20-1 to TRBJ2-5; the D is unclear. The CDR3 has 15 amino acids. CDR1 is DFQATT, CDR2 SNEGSKA, per germline (reference sequence). Trimming removed 6 bases at V and 5 bases at J, with 22 bases between. The CDR3 bases are TGCAGTGCAAATCACCCCCAGTTGTATCGTGAGACCCAGTACTTC. Translation gives CSANHPQLYRETQYF.

This clonotype showed up many times. This chain uses TRBV6-2 or TRBV6-3 with TRBJ2-7, with D possibly being TRBD2 (6 bases). The ends were cut back, 5 bases at V and 1 base at J, with 21 bases in the middle. Looked up from germline, CDR1 is MNHEY and CDR2 is SVGEGT. This CDR3 has 17 amino acids. CDR3 protein: CASSHGQRWGESYEQYF. In DNA, the CDR3 is TGTGCCAGCAGTCATGGGCAGAGATGGGGGGAGTCCTACGAGCAGTACTTC.

This clonotype was picked up many times. CDR3 nucleotide sequence: TGTGCCAGCAGCGCCCACCCCGGAAAAGCAGCTTTCTTT. As protein: CASSAHPGKAAFF. V usage is TRBV7-3 and J usage is TRBJ1-1; D is ambiguous. This CDR3 comprises 13 residues. The V end was cut by 5 bases, the J end by 10 bases, with 17 bases between. The germline CDR1 and CDR2 sequences are SGHTA and FQGTGA.

The sample holds many counts of this clonotype. The chain has TRBV28 and TRBJ2-5; D ambiguous. Germline CDR1 MDHEN, CDR2 SYDVKM. The V end was cut by 5 bases, the J end by 5 bases, with 18 bases between. The CDR3 extends over 15 amino acids. Here the CDR3 DNA reads TGTGCCAGCAGTGTCACTTCCGTAGGGAAGGAGACCCAGTACTTC. Amino acid sequence: CASSVTSVGKETQYF.

This clonotype was counted a few times. This chain joins TRBV3-1 and TRBJ2-2; 9 bases line up with TRBD1. From germline, CDR1 is LGHDT and CDR2 YNNKEL (reference sequence). The V segment lost 4 bases and the J segment 6 bases; nucleotides outside the gene matches: 6. The CDR3 loop spans 15 amino acids. The CDR3 sequence is CASSLRDREAGELFF. The CDR3 region has the DNA TGTGCCAGCAGCCTCCGGGACAGGGAGGCCGGGGAGCTGTTTTTT.

The rearrangement links TRBV9 to TRBJ2-1; D is undetermined. The CDR3 runs to 13 residues. Per germline, CDR1 SGDLS and CDR2 YYNGEE. The V and J ends lost 5 bases and 9 bases respectively, with 15 bases between them. The CDR3 nucleotides are TGTGCCAGCAGTCCTCCGAAAGTTGGTGAGCAGTTCTTC. Amino acid sequence: CASSPPKVGEQFF.

The rearrangement links TRBV18 to TRBJ2-6, with 9 bases matching TRBD1. The ends lost 5 bases at V and 0 bases at J; junction bases unmatched: 5. CDR1 and CDR2 from the germline V gene are KGHSH and LQKENI. This CDR3 has 17 amino acids. The DNA for the CDR3 is TGTGCCAGCTCAACCGGGACAGGGTTCTCTGGGGCCAACGTCCTGACTTTC. Its protein product is CASSTGTGFSGANVLTF.